This TCR beta chain emerged from a study of graft-versus-host responses after intestinal transplantation. Study background: Recipients uniformly received anti-thymocyte globulin induction, followed by tacrolimus and steroids for around 3 years. The study, taken as a whole, reports: Some GvH clones appeared in ileal mucosa or blood before recipient bone marrow. High graft-versus-host to host-versus-graft T cell clonal ratios marked allografts of patients with graft-donor macrochimerism.

CDR1 and CDR2 from the germline V gene are MNHEY and SVGAGI. J was trimmed by 6 bases and V by 2 bases; bases with no gene match: 4. There are 14 residues in the CDR3. Libraries were prepared by immunoSEQ multiplex PCR; TCRdb keeps only in-frame clonotypes and omits some of them. The sample includes about 24,000 clones, approximately 83% seen only once; the top ten take roughly 0.99%. As for this clone: Its target is unknown.

This TCR was sampled from a human patient who received an intestinal transplant, so some T cells may come from the graft donor. Sequenced material: PBMCs, taken 450 to 480 days after intestinal transplant. The chain uses TRBV6-5 and TRBJ1-2, with 9 positions matching TRBD1. The CDR3 is CASSYRDRANGYTF. The CDR3 DNA sequence: TGTGCCAGCAGTTACCGGGACAGGGCGAATGGCTACACCTTC.